This TCR beta chain appears in the sequencing data of a study of blood T cell repertoires in COVID-19. TCRdb keeps only in-frame clones here, not all; method: immunoSEQ multiplex PCR. Of 200,000 to 250,000 clones in the sample, about 90% are singletons; the top ten hold 11%. With V trimmed by 3 bases and J by 3 bases, 4 bases remained unmatched. CDR1 SNHLY and CDR2 FYNNEI come from the germline V gene. There are 15 residues in the CDR3. The study drew participants aged roughly 18 to 95 years from some 25 US areas. Cohort assignment relied on participant-reported clinical history. Recovered status applied to Cohort 3 donors who had two consecutive negative PCRs. It also applied to those with clearance or with symptom resolution.

The genes are TRBV2 and TRBJ2-7; 11 bases are a match to TRBD2. This TCR was sampled from a man between 25 and 39 years old who had recovered from COVID-19. The source material was PBMCs or T cells enriched from blood (not recorded which). This CDR3 reads CASSDRTSGSYEQYF. The CDR3 nucleotides read TGTGCCAGCAGTGATAGAACTAGCGGGAGCTACGAGCAGTACTTC.